This T cell receptor beta chain was recorded in a study of Ad26.COV2.S vaccination and SARS-CoV-2 variants. TCRdb keeps only in-frame clones here, not all; method: immunoSEQ multiplex PCR. There are approximately 400,000 clones in the sample; about 90% occur only once, and 3% to 4% lies in the top ten. From germline, CDR1 is LNHNV and CDR2 YYDKDF (reference sequence). The CDR3 extends over 13 amino acids. With 3 bases removed from V and 3 bases from J, the gap between germline ends came to 6 bases. Regarding this clone: No antigen is known for it.

Study-wide results and limits: Similar non-spike TCR breadth was observed in recipients of vaccine and of placebo.

This clonotype was obtained from a human donor who had recovered from COVID-19. Material: peripheral blood, obtained after recovery from COVID-19. The rearrangement links TRBV15 to TRBJ1-5, with D unresolved. CDR3 DNA sequence: TGTGCCACCAGCAGGATTATCAATCAGCCCCAGCATTTT. Translated: CATSRIINQPQHF.